This TCR beta chain was observed in a study of blood T cell repertoires in COVID-19. Overall study context: The recovered donors of Cohort 3 showed two negative PCRs, clearance, or symptom resolution.

Using immunoSEQ multiplex PCR, the repertoire was profiled, and TCRdb retains in-frame clones only, with some absent. The sample records approximately 150,000 clones, 79% being singletons. The CDR3 loop spans 14 amino acids. Germline loops: CDR1 MNHEY, CDR2 SVGAGI. V was clipped by 5 bases and J by 4 bases; unmatched bases: 5. Sample: PBMCs or T cells enriched from blood (not recorded which). This clonotype was sampled from a woman in her 70s in a cohort exposed to, infected with or recovered from COVID-19 (not recorded which). This chain uses TRBV6-5 with TRBJ1-5; the match to TRBD1 covers 7 bases. The CDR3 here is CASSTGVGNQPQHF. The CDR3 region has the DNA TGTGCCAGCAGTACAGGGGTTGGGAATCAGCCCCAGCATTTT.